This TCR beta chain emerged from a study of early T cells in non-severe SARS-CoV-2 infection. In germline, CDR1 is GTSNPN, CDR2 SVGIG (reference sequence). The CDR3 runs to 13 residues. The V end lost 2 bases, the J end lost 0 bases, and 7 bases lay between the germline ends. MiXCR, applied by TCRdb to the 5' RACE reads, yields one record per CDR3 protein. The table lists more than 85,000 distinct CDR3 sequences, 10% to 15% of them singletons, with approximately 4% in the top ten. This clonotype has just a few counts. The rearrangement joins TRBV30 to TRBJ1-1; no firm D call. The clonotype comes from an adult who was a healthcare worker with PCR-confirmed SARS-CoV-2 infection or an uninfected control (not recorded which). The sample in question was whole blood, obtained at baseline. The CDR3 region has the DNA TGTGCCTGGAGTTTGTCCATGAACACTGAAGCTTTCTTT. Translated: CAWSLSMNTEAFF.